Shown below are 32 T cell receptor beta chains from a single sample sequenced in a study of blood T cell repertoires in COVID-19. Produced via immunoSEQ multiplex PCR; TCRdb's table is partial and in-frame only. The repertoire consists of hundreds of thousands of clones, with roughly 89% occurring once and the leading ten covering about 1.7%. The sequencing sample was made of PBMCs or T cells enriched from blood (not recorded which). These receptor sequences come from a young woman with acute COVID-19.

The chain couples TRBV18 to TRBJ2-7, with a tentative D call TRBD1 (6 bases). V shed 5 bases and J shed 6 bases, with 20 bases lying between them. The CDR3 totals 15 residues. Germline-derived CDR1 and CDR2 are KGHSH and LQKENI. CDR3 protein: CASSRTQGSEGEQYF. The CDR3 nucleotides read TGTGCCAGCTCAAGAACTCAGGGGTCCGAAGGCGAGCAGTACTTC.

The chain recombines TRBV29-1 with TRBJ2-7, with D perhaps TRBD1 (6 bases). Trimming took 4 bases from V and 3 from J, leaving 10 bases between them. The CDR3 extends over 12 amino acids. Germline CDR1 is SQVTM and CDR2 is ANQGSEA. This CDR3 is CSVVTRGYEQYF. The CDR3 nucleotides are TGCAGCGTTGTGACCAGGGGCTACGAGCAGTACTTC.

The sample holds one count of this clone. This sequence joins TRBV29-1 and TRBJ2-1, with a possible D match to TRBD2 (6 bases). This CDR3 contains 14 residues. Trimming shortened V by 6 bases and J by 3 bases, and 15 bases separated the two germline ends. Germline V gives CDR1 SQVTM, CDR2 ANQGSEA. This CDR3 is CSVALREFYNEQFF. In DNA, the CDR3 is TGCAGCGTCGCATTGCGGGAATTCTACAATGAGCAGTTCTTC.

The CDR3 sequence is CASSDGEGRSPLHF. The CDR3 coding sequence is TGCGCCAGCAGTGACGGGGAAGGTAGATCACCCCTCCACTTT. The chain couples TRBV10-2 to TRBJ1-6; no clear D. Trimming removed 3 bases at V and 10 bases at J, with 13 bases between. The CDR3 has 14 amino acids. The germline V gene has CDR1 WSHSY and CDR2 SAAADI.

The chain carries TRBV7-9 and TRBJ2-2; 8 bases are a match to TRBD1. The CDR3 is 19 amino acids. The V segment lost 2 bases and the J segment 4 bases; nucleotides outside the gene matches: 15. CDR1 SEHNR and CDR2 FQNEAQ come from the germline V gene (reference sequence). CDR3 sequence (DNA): TGTGCCAGCAGCTTAAGGGGTCAGGGCAGGGGGCCAAGCACCGGGGAGCTGTTTTTT. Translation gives CASSLRGQGRGPSTGELFF.

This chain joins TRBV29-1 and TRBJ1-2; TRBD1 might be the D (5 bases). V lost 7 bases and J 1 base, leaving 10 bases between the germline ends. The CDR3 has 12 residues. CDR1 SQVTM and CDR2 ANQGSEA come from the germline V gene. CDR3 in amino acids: CSAGQFNYGYTF. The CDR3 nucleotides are TGCAGCGCAGGACAATTTAACTATGGCTACACCTTC.

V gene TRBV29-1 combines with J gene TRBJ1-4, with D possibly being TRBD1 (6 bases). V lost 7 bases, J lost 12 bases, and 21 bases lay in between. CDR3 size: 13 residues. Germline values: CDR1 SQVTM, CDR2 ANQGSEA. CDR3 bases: TGCAGCGCCCTATTACAGGGCAGGGCAGAACTGTTTTTT. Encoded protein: CSALLQGRAELFF.

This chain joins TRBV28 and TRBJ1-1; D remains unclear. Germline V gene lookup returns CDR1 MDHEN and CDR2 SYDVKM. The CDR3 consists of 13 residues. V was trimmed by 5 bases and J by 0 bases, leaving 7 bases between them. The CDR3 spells CASSNSMNTEAFF. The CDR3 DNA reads TGTGCCAGCAGTAACAGCATGAACACTGAAGCTTTCTTT.

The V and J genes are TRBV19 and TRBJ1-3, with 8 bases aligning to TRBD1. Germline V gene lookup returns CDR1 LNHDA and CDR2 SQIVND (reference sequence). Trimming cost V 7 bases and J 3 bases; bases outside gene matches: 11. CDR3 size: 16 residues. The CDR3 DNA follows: TGTGCCAGTACCAAAGGACAGGGAACCTTTGGAAACACCATATATTTT. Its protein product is CASTKGQGTFGNTIYF.

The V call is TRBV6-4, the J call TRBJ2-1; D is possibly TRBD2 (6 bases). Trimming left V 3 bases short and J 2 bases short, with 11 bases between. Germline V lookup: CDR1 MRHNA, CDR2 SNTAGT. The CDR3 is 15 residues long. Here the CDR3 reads CASSDSGGTYNEQFF. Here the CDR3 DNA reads TGTGCCAGCAGTGATAGTGGCGGGACCTACAATGAGCAGTTCTTC.

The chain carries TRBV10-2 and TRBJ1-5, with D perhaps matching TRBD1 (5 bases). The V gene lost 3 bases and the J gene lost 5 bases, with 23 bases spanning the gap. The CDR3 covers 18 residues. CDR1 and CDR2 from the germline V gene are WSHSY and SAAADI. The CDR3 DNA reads TGCGCCAGCAGTGAAAACTTCGATCAGGGATGGTCGGATCAGCCCCAGCATTTT. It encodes CASSENFDQGWSDQPQHF.

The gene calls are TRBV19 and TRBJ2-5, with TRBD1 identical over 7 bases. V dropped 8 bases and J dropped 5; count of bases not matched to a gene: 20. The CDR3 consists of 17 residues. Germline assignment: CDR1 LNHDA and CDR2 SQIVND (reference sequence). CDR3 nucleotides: TGTGCCAGTTCTAACTCGAGGGCGACAGGGTTGGAGGAGACCCAGTACTTC. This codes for CASSNSRATGLEETQYF.

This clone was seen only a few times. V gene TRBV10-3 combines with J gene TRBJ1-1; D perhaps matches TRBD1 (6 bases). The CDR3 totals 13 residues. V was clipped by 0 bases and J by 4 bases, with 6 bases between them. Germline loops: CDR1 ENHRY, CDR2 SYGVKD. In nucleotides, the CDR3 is TGTGCCATCAGTGAGTCAGGGGGCACTGAAGCTTTCTTT. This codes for CAISESGGTEAFF.

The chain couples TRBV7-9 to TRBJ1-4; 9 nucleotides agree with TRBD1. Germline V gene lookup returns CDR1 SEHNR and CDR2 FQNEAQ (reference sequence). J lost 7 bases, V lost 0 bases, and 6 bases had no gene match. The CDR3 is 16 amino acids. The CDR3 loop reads CASSLAPGQGAEKLFF. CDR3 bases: TGTGCCAGCAGCTTAGCTCCGGGACAGGGCGCTGAAAAACTGTTTTTT.

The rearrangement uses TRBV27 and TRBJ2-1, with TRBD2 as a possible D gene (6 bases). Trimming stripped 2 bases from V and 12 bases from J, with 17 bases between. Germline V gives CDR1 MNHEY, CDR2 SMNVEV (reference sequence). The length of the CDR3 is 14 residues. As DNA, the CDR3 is TGTGCCAGCAGTTTACTCTTTAGCGGCCCGGGGCAGTTCTTC. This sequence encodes CASSLLFSGPGQFF.

The CDR3 loop reads CASSLGQYEQYF. The CDR3 DNA sequence: TGTGCCAGCAGTTTAGGACAATACGAGCAGTACTTC. V gene TRBV28 combines with J gene TRBJ2-7; D possibly corresponds to TRBD1 (5 bases). The CDR3 consists of 12 residues. Trimming pared 2 bases from V and 4 bases from J, leaving 6 bases between. Germline lookup yields CDR1 MDHEN and CDR2 SYDVKM.

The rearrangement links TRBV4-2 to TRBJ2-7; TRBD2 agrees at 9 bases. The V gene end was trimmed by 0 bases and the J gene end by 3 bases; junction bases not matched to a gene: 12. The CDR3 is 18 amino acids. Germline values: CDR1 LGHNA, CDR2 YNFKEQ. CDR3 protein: CASSQEWGFEREDYEQYF. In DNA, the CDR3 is TGTGCCAGCAGCCAAGAGTGGGGGTTTGAGCGGGAGGACTACGAGCAGTACTTC.

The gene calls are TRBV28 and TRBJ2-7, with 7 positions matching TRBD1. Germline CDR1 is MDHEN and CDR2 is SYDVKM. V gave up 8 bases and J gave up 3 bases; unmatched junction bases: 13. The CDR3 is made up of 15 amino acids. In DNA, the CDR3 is TGTGCCAGCGATTTAGATATCCGGGACAGCTACGAGCAGTACTTC. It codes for CASDLDIRDSYEQYF.

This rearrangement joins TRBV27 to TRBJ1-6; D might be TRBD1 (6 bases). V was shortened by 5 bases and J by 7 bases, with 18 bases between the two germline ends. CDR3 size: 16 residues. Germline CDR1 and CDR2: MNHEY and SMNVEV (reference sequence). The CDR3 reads CASSPTRDTKNSPLHF. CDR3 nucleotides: TGTGCCAGCAGTCCTACCCGGGACACAAAAAATTCACCCCTCCACTTT.

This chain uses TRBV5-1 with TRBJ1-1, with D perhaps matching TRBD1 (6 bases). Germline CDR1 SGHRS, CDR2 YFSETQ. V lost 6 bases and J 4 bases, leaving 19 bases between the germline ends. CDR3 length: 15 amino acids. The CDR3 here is CASTPGQGPSTEAFF. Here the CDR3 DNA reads TGCGCCAGCACCCCAGGGCAGGGGCCGTCCACTGAAGCTTTCTTT.

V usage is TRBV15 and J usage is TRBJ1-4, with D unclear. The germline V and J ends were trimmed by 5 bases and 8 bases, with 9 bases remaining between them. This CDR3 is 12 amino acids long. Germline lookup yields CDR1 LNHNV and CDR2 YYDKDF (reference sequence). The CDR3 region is CATSGRWEKLFF. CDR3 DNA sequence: TGTGCCACCAGCGGGAGGTGGGAAAAACTGTTTTTT.

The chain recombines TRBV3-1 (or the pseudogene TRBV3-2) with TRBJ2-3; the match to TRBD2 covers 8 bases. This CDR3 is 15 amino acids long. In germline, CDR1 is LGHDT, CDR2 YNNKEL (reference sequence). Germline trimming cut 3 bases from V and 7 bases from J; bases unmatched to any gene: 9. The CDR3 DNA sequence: TGTGCCAGCAGCCATCCCGGGAGGGCCCTAAATACGCAGTATTTT. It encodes CASSHPGRALNTQYF.

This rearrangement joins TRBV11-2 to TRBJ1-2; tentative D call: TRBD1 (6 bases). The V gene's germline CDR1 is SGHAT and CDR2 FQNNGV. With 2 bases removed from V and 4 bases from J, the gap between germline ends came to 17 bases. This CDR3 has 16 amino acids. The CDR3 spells CASSLNSPGQVYGYTF. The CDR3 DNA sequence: TGTGCCAGCAGCTTAAATAGTCCGGGACAAGTCTATGGCTACACCTTC.

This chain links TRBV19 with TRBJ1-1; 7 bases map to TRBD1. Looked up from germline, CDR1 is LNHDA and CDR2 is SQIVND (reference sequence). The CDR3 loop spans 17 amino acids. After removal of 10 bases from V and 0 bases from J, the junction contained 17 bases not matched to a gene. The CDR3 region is CATQQGPVKNMNTEAFF. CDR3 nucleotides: TGTGCCACACAACAGGGGCCGGTCAAAAATATGAACACTGAAGCTTTCTTT.

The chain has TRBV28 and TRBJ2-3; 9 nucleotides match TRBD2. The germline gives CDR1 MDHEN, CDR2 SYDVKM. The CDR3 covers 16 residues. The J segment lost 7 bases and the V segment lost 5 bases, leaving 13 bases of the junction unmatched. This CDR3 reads CASSTIAGAGEHTQYF. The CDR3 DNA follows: TGTGCCAGCAGTACAATAGCGGGGGCTGGGGAACATACGCAGTATTTT.

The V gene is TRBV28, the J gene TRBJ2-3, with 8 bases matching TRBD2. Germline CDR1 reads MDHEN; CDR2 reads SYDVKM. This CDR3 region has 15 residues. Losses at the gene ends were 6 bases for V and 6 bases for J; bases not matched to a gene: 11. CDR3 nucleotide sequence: TGTGCCAGCAGCACACAAGCGGGAGTGGTGGATACGCAGTATTTT. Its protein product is CASSTQAGVVDTQYF.

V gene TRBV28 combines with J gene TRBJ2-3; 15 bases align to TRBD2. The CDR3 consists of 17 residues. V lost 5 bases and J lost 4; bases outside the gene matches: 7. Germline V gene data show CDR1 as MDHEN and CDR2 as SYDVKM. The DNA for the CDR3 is TGTGCCAGCAGTCCAGGGACTAGCGGGAGGTGGGCAGATACGCAGTATTTT. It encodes CASSPGTSGRWADTQYF.

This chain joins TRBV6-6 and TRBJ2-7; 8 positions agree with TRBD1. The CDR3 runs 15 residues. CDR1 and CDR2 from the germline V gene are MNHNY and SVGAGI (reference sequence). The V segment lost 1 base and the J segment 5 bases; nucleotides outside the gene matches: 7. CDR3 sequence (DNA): TGTGCCAGCAGTTACTACGGACAGGGTATGGACGAGCAGTACTTC. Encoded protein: CASSYYGQGMDEQYF.

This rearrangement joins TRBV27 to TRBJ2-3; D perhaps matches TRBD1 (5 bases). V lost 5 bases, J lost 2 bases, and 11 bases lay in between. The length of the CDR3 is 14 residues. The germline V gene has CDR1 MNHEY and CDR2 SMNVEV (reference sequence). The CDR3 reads CASSTGTHTDTQYF. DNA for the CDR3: TGTGCCAGCAGTACAGGAACCCACACAGATACGCAGTATTTT.

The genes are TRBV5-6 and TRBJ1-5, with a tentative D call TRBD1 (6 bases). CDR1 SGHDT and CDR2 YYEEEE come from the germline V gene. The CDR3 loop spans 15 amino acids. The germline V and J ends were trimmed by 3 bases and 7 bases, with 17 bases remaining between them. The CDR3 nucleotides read TGTGCCAGCAGCTCCTACGGTCAGGGGCACCAGCCCCAGCATTTT. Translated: CASSSYGQGHQPQHF. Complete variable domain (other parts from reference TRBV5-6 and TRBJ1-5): DAGVTQSPTHLIKTRGQQVTLRCSPKSGHDTVSWYQQALGQGPQFIFQYYEEEERQRGNFPDRFSGHQFPNYSSELNVNALLLGDSALYLCASSSYGQGHQPQHFGDGTRLSIL.

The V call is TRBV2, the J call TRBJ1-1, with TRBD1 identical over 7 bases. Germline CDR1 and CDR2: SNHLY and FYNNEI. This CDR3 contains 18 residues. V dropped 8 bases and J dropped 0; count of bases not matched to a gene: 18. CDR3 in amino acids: CASLFTWTGATMNTEAFF. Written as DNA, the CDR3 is TGTGCCAGCCTCTTCACATGGACAGGCGCAACCATGAACACTGAAGCTTTCTTT. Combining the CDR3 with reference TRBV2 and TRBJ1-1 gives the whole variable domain EPEVTQTPSHQVTQMGQEVILRCVPISNHLYFYWYRQILGQKVEFLVSFYNNEISEKSEIFDDQFSVERPDGSNFTLKIRSTKLEDSAMYFCASLFTWTGATMNTEAFFGQGTRLTVV.

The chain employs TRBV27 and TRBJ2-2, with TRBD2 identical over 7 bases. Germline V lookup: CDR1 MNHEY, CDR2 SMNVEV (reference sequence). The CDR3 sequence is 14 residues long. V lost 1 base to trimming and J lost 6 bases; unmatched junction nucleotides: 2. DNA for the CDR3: TGTGCCAGCAGTTTATTTGGGGGGGCCGGGGAGCTGTTTTTT. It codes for CASSLFGGAGELFF.